The source of this T cell receptor (beta chain) is a study of lymphopenia after photon versus proton radiotherapy. General observations from the study: After the lymphocyte nadir, photon-treated repertoires showed oligoclonal expansion, especially of CD8+ Temra cells. Authors raise, but do not show, better survival with proton therapy. Relative stability marked proton patients; photon patients lost diversity and naive cells.

As concerns this clone: The antigen is undetermined.

Between the trimmed V and J ends, which lost 6 bases and 4 bases, there was a span of 10 bases. Germline V gene lookup returns CDR1 LNHNV and CDR2 YYDKDF (reference sequence). The CDR3 contains 13 residues. TCRdb's table, derived via immunoSEQ multiplex PCR, lists solely in-frame clones and lacks some. The sample yields under 25,000 clones, roughly 85% seen once. The clonotype originates from a man aged 60 to 75 with pancreatic cancer. The V gene is TRBV15, the J gene TRBJ1-5; D is uncertain. The material sequenced was peripheral blood, taken from a patient treated with photon-based radiotherapy. The CDR3 DNA reads TGTGCCACCAGTTCTGTTCCGAATCAGCCCCAGCATTTT. It specifies CATSSVPNQPQHF.